A single T cell receptor beta chain is shown here with its context. This sample was taken from a study of OX40 agonist ivuxolimab in advanced cancers. Profiling relied on immunoSEQ multiplex PCR, and the TCRdb table lists in-frame clones only, not all of them. The sample consists of approximately 86,000 clones, 90% to 95% of them appearing once. The sequencing used CD4+ or CD8+ T cells sorted from blood, collected in a trial of the OX40 agonist ivuxolimab. This receptor was taken from an adult with an advanced solid tumor such as melanoma, head and neck, liver or kidney cancer.

The CDR3 sequence is CASRGSVNYGYTF. The CDR3 nucleotides are TGTGCCAGCAGGGGATCCGTCAACTATGGCTACACCTTC. The V call is TRBV19, the J call TRBJ1-2; weak D call: TRBD1 (6 bases). The CDR3 covers 13 residues. The germline V and J ends were trimmed by 9 bases and 2 bases, with 13 bases remaining between them. Germline CDR1 is LNHDA and CDR2 is SQIVND (reference sequence).